This T cell receptor beta chain appears in the sequencing data of a study of human T cells and chemical hapten exposure. Study-level background: The scalp of each patient received a weekly diphenylcyclopropenone dose for the full approximately 24-week study. Patients having alopecia areata, totalis or universalis were mostly female.

Time point given: patch test 3, about 24 weeks after DPC sensitization. Stated treatment: therapeutic diphenylcyclopropenone sensitization with weekly scalp DPC. Germline CDR1 DFQATT, CDR2 SNEGSKA (reference sequence). V was clipped by 6 bases and J by 3 bases, with 15 bases between them. CDR3 size: 13 residues. TCRdb re-called the RACE reads with MiXCR, one entry per CDR3 protein. The repertoire has 100,000 to 120,000 distinct CDR3 sequences, less than 35% of them found once; the top ten carry 2.5% to 3%. Turning to this clonotype: Its target is not known.

General study results and limits: Versus controls, expanded TCRs had significantly more large CDR3 similarity clusters. There was no change with DPC sensitization in TCRs above 1 in 1000 frequency.

The sample here was whole blood, taken in connection with sensitization to the hapten diphenylcyclopropenone (DPC). This TCR came from a man aged 35-49 years with alopecia areata. Some clones in this sample may be carry-over from other donors' samples. The chain is built from TRBV20-1 and TRBJ2-7; a possible D gene is TRBD1 (5 bases). CDR3 DNA: TGCAGTGCCGGGTGGGGCCCGGACTACGAGCAGTACGTC. Translated: CSAGWGPDYEQYV.